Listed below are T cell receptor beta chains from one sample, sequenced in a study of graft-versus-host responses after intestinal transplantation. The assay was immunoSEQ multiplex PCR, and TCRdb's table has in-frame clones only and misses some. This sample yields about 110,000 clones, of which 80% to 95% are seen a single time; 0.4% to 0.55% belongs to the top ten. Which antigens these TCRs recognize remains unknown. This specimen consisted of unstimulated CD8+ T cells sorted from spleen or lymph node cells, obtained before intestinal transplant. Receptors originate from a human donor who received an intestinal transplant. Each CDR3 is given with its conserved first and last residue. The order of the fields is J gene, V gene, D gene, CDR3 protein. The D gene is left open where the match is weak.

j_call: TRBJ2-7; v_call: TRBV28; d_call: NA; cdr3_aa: CASSSFMEQYF
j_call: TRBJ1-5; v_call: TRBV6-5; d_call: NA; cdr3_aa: CASSYSKGGNQPQHF
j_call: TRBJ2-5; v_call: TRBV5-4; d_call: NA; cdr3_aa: CASSYSQSRRYQETQYF
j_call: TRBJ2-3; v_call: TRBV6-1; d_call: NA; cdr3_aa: CASRGDTQYF
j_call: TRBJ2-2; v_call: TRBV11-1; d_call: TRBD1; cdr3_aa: CASSINRGSAGELFF
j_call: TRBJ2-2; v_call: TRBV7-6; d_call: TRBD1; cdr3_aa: CASSLVTGGWNTGELFF
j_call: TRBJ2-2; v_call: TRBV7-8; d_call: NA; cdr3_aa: CASRQGTLTGELFF
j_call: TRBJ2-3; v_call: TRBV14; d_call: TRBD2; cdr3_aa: CASSQTGGFSTDTQYF
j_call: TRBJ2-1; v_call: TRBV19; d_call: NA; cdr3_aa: CASSFMDEQFF
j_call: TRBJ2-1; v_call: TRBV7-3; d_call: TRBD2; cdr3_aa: CASSLLAGGPNEQFF
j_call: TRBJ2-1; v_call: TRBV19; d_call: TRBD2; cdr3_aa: CASSPGGVEQFF
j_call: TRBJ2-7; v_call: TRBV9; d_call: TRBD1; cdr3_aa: CASSVGQDPSYEQYF
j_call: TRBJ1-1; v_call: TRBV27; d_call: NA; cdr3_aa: CASSLSPNTEAFF
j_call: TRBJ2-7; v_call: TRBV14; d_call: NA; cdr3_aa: CASSQISSYEQYF
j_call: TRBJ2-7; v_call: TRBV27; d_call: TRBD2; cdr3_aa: CASSLGGLAGVGYEQYF
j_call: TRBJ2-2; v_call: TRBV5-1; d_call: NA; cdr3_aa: CASSLELTSNTGELFF
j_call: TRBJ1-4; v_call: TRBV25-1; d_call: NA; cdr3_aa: CASSEYPRGLSEKLFF
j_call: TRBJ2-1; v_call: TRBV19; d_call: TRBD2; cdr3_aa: CASSMELAGFGSGIYNEQFF
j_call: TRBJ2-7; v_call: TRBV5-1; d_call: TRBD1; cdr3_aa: CASSPALRGQGAYEQYF
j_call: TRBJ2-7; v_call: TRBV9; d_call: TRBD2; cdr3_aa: CASSEGTSGGSYEQYF
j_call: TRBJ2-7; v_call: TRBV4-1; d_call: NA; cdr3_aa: CASSQEWAGTNHEQYF
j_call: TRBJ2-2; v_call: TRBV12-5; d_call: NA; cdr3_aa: CASDLGGPNTGELFF
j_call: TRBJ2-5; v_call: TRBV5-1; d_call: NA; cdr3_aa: CASSLGRSQETQYF
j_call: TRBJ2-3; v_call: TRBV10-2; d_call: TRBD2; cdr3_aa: CASSVRDYSWEDTQYF
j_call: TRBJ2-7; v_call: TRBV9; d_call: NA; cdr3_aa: CASSPGLAVSYEQYF
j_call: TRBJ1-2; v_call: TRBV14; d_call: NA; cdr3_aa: CASSQDLNPVHTF
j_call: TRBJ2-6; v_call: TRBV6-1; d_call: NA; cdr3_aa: CASSVKETGANVLTF
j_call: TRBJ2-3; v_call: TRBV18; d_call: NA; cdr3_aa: CASSSEPDTQYF
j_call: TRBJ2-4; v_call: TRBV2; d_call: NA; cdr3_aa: CASFPRVGKNIQYF
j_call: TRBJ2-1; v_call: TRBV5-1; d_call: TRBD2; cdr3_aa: CASSLDNAGVLPLNNEQFF
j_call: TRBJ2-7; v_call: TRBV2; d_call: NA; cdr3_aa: CACRSRTAYEQYF